Shown below are 5 T cell receptor beta chains from a single sample sequenced in a study of Tregs in tolerant kidney transplant recipients (dated by TCRdb to the late 2010s). Interpreted using the paper, the time point label stands for: blood sample drawn before combined kidney and bone marrow transplant. Library method: the immunoSEQ multiplex PCR assay. This immuneACCESS table, as held by TCRdb, lists in-frame sequences with V and J called but not all clones. Of the missing ones, under half trace to an unresolved V gene in checked studies; the others have no known cause. Present in this sample are some 55,000 clones, approximately 85% of which were seen just once. The ten most abundant clones make up 2.1% of the sample. The sequenced sample was Tregs from blood, obtained before the transplant. The receptors derive from a human donor who received a combined kidney and bone marrow transplant.

The J gene is TRBJ2-3, the V gene TRBV27; 8 nucleotides line up with TRBD2. In germline, CDR1 is MNHEY, CDR2 SMNVEV (reference sequence). The CDR3 sequence is 16 residues long. The V segment lost 4 bases and the J segment 0 bases; nucleotides outside the gene matches: 6. The CDR3 coding sequence is TGTGCCAGCAGTTCCCTAGCGGGCTTTAGCACAGATACGCAGTATTTT. Translating it yields CASSSLAGFSTDTQYF.

V is TRBV6-1 and J is TRBJ2-3, with D hard to call. Trimming shortened V by 4 bases and J by 4 bases, and 18 bases separated the two germline ends. The CDR3 consists of 16 residues. CDR1 MNHNS and CDR2 SASEGT come from the germline V gene. This CDR3 reads CASSGNRALLADTQYF. Written as DNA, the CDR3 is TGTGCCAGCAGTGGAAACCGGGCCCTCCTGGCAGATACGCAGTATTTT.

The CDR3 region has the DNA TGCAGCGTTGAAGCTAGCGGGAGTTGGGGTGAGCAGTTCTTC. Amino acids: CSVEASGSWGEQFF. The gene calls are TRBV29-1 and TRBJ2-1; TRBD2 matches at 10 bases. Germline CDR1 reads SQVTM; CDR2 reads ANQGSEA. This CDR3 has 14 amino acids. V lost 1 base, J lost 9 bases, and 6 bases stayed unmatched.

The CDR3: CASSSEGGYTF. The CDR3 bases are TGTGCCAGCTCTTCGGAAGGCGGCTACACCTTC. The gene calls are TRBV6-5 and TRBJ1-2, with D unresolved. In germline, CDR1 is MNHEY, CDR2 SVGAGI. The ends were cut back, 8 bases at V and 8 bases at J, with 12 bases in the middle. The length of the CDR3 is 11 residues.

The chain is built from TRBV5-5 and TRBJ1-4, with a tentative D call TRBD1 (6 bases). The CDR3 is 14 residues long. Trimming left V 0 bases short and J 7 bases short, with 10 bases between. Germline V lookup: CDR1 SGHKS, CDR2 YYEKEE (reference sequence). CDR3 in amino acids: CASSLEWGAEKLFF. In nucleotides, the CDR3 is TGTGCCAGCAGCTTGGAGTGGGGGGCTGAAAAACTGTTTTTT.